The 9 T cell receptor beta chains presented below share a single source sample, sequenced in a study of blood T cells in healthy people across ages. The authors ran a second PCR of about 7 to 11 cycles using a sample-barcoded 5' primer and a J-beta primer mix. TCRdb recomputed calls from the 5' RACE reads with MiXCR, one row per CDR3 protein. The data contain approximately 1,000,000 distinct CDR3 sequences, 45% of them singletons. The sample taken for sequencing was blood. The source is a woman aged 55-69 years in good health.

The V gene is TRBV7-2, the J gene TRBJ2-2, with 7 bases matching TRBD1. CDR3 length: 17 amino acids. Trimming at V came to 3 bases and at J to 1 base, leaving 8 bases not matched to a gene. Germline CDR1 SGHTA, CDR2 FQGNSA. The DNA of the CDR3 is TGTGCCAGCAGCTTTCCTGCGAGGACAGGGAACACCGGGGAGCTGTTTTTT. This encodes CASSFPARTGNTGELFF.

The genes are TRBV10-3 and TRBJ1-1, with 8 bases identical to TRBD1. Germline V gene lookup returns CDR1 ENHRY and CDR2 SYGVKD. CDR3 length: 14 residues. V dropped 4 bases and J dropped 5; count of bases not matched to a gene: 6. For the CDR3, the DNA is TGTGCCATCAGTGCGCGGACAGGGAGTACTGAAGCTTTCTTT. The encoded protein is CAISARTGSTEAFF.

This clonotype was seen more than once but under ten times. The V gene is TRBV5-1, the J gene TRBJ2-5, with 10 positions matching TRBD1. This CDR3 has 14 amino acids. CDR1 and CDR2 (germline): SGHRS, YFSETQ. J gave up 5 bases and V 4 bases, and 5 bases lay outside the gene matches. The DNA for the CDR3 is TGCGCCAGCAGCCGCGGGACAGGGGTGGAGACCCAGTACTTC. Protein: CASSRGTGVETQYF.

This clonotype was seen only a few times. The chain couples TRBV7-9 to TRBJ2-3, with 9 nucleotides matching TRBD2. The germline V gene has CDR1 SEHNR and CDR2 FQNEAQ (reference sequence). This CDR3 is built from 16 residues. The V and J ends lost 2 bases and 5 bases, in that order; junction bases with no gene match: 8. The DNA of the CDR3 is TGTGCCAGCAGCTTAAGGTCTAGCGGGAAGATAGATACGCAGTATTTT. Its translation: CASSLRSSGKIDTQYF.

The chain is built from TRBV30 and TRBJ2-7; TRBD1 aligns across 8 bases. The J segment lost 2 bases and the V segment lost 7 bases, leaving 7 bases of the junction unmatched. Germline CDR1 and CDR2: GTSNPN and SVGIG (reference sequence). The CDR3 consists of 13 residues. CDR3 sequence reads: CALDRGLTYEQYF. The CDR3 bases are TGTGCCTTAGACAGGGGTCTTACCTACGAGCAGTACTTC.

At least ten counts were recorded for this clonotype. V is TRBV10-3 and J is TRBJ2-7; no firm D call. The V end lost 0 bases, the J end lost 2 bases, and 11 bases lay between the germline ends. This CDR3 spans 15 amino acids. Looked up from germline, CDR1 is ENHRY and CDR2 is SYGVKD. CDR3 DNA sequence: TGTGCCATCAGTGAGTCGCCGGACGGCCCCTACGAGCAGTACTTC. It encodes CAISESPDGPYEQYF.

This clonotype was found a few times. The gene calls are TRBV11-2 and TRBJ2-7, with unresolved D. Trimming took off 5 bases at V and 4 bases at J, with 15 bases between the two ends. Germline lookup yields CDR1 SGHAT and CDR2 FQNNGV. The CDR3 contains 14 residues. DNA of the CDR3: TGTGCCAGCAGCCCTACTTATGGGGAATACGAGCAGTACTTC. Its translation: CASSPTYGEYEQYF.

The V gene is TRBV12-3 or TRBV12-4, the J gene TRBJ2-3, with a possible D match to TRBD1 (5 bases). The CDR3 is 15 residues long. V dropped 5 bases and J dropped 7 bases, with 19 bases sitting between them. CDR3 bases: TGTGCCAGCAGTCCACTAAACCCGCCAGGGCATACGCAGTATTTT. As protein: CASSPLNPPGHTQYF.

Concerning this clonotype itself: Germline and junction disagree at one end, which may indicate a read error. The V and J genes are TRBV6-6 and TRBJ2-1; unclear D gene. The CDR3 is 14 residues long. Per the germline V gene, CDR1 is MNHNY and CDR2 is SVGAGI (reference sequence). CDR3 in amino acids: CASSYSGGANEQFF. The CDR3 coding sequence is TGTGCCAGCAGTTACTCGGGCGGCGCCAATGAGCAGTTCTTT.